This T cell receptor (beta chain) was obtained from a study of cytomegalovirus exposure and HLA in healthy donors. Germline CDR1 SGHDT, CDR2 YYEEEE. This CDR3 region has 12 residues. V lost 2 bases and J 14 bases, leaving 16 bases between the germline ends. As concerns this clone: Its antigen is currently unknown.

Amplification used 60 Vbeta primers and 13 Jbeta primers. Original methodology: Later, an analysis found 75 million to 100 million unique TCR beta chains, and 10 million to 11 million of these were shared. The protocol was immunoSEQ multiplex PCR, while the TCRdb copy is restricted to in-frame clones and leaves out a portion. V, J and clone size were drawn from that table, and D and trimming were deduced from the DNA. The sample has approximately 130,000 clones; more than 75% are singletons. The study, taken as a whole, reports: Excluded: some indistinguishable V segments such as TRBV6-2 and TRBV6-3. The authors later linked a missense DCLRE1C variant to TCR beta V- and J-gene trimming.

The sample was PBMCs. This clonotype was sampled from a male donor in good health and CMV-seronegative. The chain is built from TRBV5-6 and TRBJ1-1; possible D gene TRBD1, 6 bases. The CDR3 DNA is TGTGCCAGCAGCTTAGGGACAAGAAGTTTATTCTTT. Its protein is CASSLGTRSLFF. The full variable domain, with the rest looked up from reference TRBV5-6 and TRBJ1-1, is DAGVTQSPTHLIKTRGQQVTLRCSPKSGHDTVSWYQQALGQGPQFIFQYYEEEERQRGNFPDRFSGHQFPNYSSELNVNALLLGDSALYLCASSLGTRSLFFGQGTRLTVV.